Shown below are 26 T cell receptor beta chains from a single sample sequenced in a study of T cell responses to AZD1222 COVID-19 vaccine (dated by TCRdb to 2020 to 2023). The time point label, read with the paper, signifies: baseline before first vaccination. Library preparation employed the immunoSEQ multiplex PCR assay. TCRdb provides this immuneACCESS table in a form limited to in-frame rearrangements. Some clones are lacking; in checked studies, under half of them reflect an unresolved V gene, and why the rest are absent is not known. Across this sample there are 85,000 to 130,000 clones, with around nine tenths seen only once. The ten largest clones add up to about 8.7% of the sample. Sequenced material: peripheral blood, taken on day 0 of AZD1222 vaccination. Every receptor here comes from an adult in good health.

J is TRBJ1-5 and V is TRBV9; 8 bases fit TRBD1. V lost 4 bases, J lost 9 bases, and 6 bases stayed unmatched. CDR1 SGDLS and CDR2 YYNGEE come from the germline V gene. The CDR3 spans 13 residues. CDR3 in amino acids: CASSIGQGGPQHF. DNA for the CDR3: TGTGCCAGCAGCATCGGACAGGGAGGGCCCCAGCATTTT.

The CDR3: CASSIGDRSTDTQYF. The CDR3 region has the DNA TGTGCCAGTAGTATAGGGGACAGAAGCACAGATACGCAGTATTTT. The rearrangement joins TRBV19 to TRBJ2-3, with 7 bases lining up with TRBD1. The junction had 1 base not matched to a gene; V was cut back by 1 base and J by 0 bases. The CDR3 totals 15 residues. Germline CDR1 reads LNHDA; CDR2 reads SQIVND (reference sequence).

J is TRBJ1-5 and V is TRBV30; 7 bases agree with TRBD1. Germline V lookup: CDR1 GTSNPN, CDR2 SVGIG (reference sequence). The CDR3 extends over 14 amino acids. The J segment lost 7 bases and the V segment lost 0 bases, leaving 6 bases of the junction unmatched. The CDR3 loop is CAWSVTGVPQPQHF. For the CDR3, the DNA is TGTGCCTGGAGTGTAACAGGGGTTCCCCAGCCCCAGCATTTT.

This clone was seen once. The CDR3 DNA sequence: TGCGCCAGCAGCTTATTTCTAGCGGGGATCACCTACAATGAGCAGTTCTTC. Protein sequence: CASSLFLAGITYNEQFF. The rearrangement links TRBV5-1 to TRBJ2-1, with TRBD2 matching over 9 bases. This CDR3 is built from 17 residues. V was clipped by 2 bases and J by 2 bases; unmatched bases: 8. Germline V lookup: CDR1 SGHRS, CDR2 YFSETQ. Variable domain in full (rest from reference TRBV5-1 and TRBJ2-1): KAGVTQTPRYLIKTRGQQVTLSCSPISGHRSVSWYQQTPGQGLQFLFEYFSETQRNKGNFPGRFSGRQFSNSRSEMNVSTLELGDSALYLCASSLFLAGITYNEQFFGPGTRLTVL.

The rearrangement uses TRBV28 and TRBJ1-1; no firm D call. This CDR3 contains 13 residues. Germline CDR1 is MDHEN and CDR2 is SYDVKM. V lost 6 bases, J lost 5 bases, and 13 bases lay in between. The CDR3 here is CASSRGFRTEAFF. The CDR3 nucleotides read TGTGCCAGCAGCCGTGGATTTAGGACTGAAGCTTTCTTT. The full variable domain, with the rest looked up from reference TRBV28 and TRBJ1-1, is DVKVTQSSRYLVKRTGEKVFLECVQDMDHENMFWYRQDPGLGLRLIYFSYDVKMKEKGDIPEGYSVSREKKERFSLILESASTNQTSMYLCASSRGFRTEAFFGQGTRLTVV.

The chain joins TRBV7-2 to TRBJ2-2, with 8 positions matching TRBD1. Germline V CDR1 and CDR2: SGHTA, FQGNSA. The CDR3 is 14 residues long. The V segment lost 6 bases and the J segment 6 bases; nucleotides outside the gene matches: 6. This chain's CDR3 is CASRADRAAGELFF. The CDR3 DNA follows: TGTGCCAGCAGGGCGGACAGGGCAGCCGGGGAGCTGTTTTTT.

V and J are TRBV7-2 and TRBJ1-1; 8 nucleotides align to TRBD1. CDR3 length: 16 residues. The junction had 11 bases not matched to a gene; V was cut back by 3 bases and J by 5 bases. The germline V gene has CDR1 SGHTA and CDR2 FQGNSA. In nucleotides, the CDR3 is TGTGCCAGCAGCTTGGATCTCCAGGGGGCAGAGACTGAAGCTTTCTTT. Translated: CASSLDLQGAETEAFF.

The chain links TRBV21-1 to TRBJ2-7; the listed D gene, TRBD1, was not tested against the DNA. TRBV21-1 is an annotated pseudogene. The CDR3 runs 16 residues. CDR3 loop: CASSRDRGLSSYEQYF. Written as DNA, the CDR3 is TGTGCCAGCAGCCGGGACAGGGGGCTAAGCTCCTACGAGCAGTACTTC.

The chain joins TRBV7-9 to TRBJ1-1, with D unresolved. The V end lost 1 base, the J end lost 4 bases, and 7 bases lay between the germline ends. The CDR3 covers 13 residues. From germline, CDR1 is SEHNR and CDR2 FQNEAQ (reference sequence). CDR3 residues: CASSLGTGTEAFF. In DNA form, the CDR3 reads TGTGCCAGCAGCTTAGGAACTGGCACTGAAGCTTTCTTT.

The V call is TRBV4-3, the J call TRBJ1-2; D may be TRBD1 (6 bases). The V gene lost 0 bases and the J gene lost 3 bases, with 8 bases spanning the gap. The CDR3 is made up of 14 amino acids. The germline V gene has CDR1 LGHNA and CDR2 YSLEER. The CDR3 DNA reads TGCGCCAGCAGCCAAGATACAGGGTACTATGGCTACACCTTC. Translated: CASSQDTGYYGYTF.

V usage is TRBV28 and J usage is TRBJ2-2; D gene uncertain. Germline-derived CDR1 and CDR2 are MDHEN and SYDVKM. The CDR3 length is 16 residues. V lost 5 bases to trimming and J lost 1 base, with 14 bases between them. In nucleotides, the CDR3 is TGTGCCAGCAGTCTCTCCACAGCATTGAACACCGGGGAGCTGTTTTTT. This sequence encodes CASSLSTALNTGELFF.

This rearrangement joins TRBV14 to TRBJ2-2; the D is unclear. Germline V CDR1 and CDR2: SGHDN, FVKESK. The CDR3 has 16 amino acids. Trimming took off 1 base at V and 0 bases at J, with 9 bases between the two ends. Here the CDR3 DNA reads TGTGCCAGCAGCCAAGGGTTTTTCGCGAACACCGGGGAGCTGTTTTTT. The encoded protein is CASSQGFFANTGELFF.

This clone occurred once. The gene calls are TRBV5-4 and TRBJ1-5, with 7 bases matching TRBD1. The CDR3 sequence is 16 residues long. Losses at the gene ends were 10 bases for V and 0 bases for J; bases not matched to a gene: 13. The germline gives CDR1 SGHNT, CDR2 YYREEE (reference sequence). CDR3 amino acids: CACQQGPGNSNQPQHF. In nucleotides, the CDR3 is TGTGCCTGCCAACAGGGGCCGGGGAATAGCAATCAGCCCCAGCATTTT. The variable domain in full, completed from reference TRBV5-4 and TRBJ1-5, reads ETGVTQSPTHLIKTRGQQVTLRCSSQSGHNTVSWYQQALGQGPQFIFQYYREEENGRGNFPPRFSGLQFPNYSSELNVNALELDDSALYLCACQQGPGNSNQPQHFGDGTRLSIL.

The chain uses TRBV7-2 and TRBJ1-1, with a possible D match to TRBD1 (5 bases). The CDR3 has 15 amino acids. V was shortened by 1 base and J by 1 base, with 10 bases between the two germline ends. Germline lookup yields CDR1 SGHTA and CDR2 FQGNSA. Here the CDR3 DNA reads TGTGCCAGCAGCTTAGGATGGGGGGGGAACACTGAAGCTTTCTTT. This translates into CASSLGWGGNTEAFF.

The chain uses TRBV9 and TRBJ2-2, with D tentatively TRBD1 or TRBD2 (6 bases each). This CDR3 has 17 amino acids. CDR1 is SGDLS and CDR2 is YYNGEE in the germline V gene. V was trimmed by 1 base and J by 0 bases, leaving 13 bases between them. The CDR3, as DNA: TGTGCCAGCAGCGTATATAGGGGGGCGACGAACACCGGGGAGCTGTTTTTT. Translating it yields CASSVYRGATNTGELFF.

V usage is TRBV27 and J usage is TRBJ2-7, with 9 bases matching TRBD2. CDR1 MNHEY and CDR2 SMNVEV come from the germline V gene (reference sequence). V was clipped by 2 bases and J by 0 bases; unmatched bases: 2. The CDR3 has 15 amino acids. This CDR3 is CASSLPSGNSYEQYF. CDR3 coding DNA: TGTGCCAGCAGTTTACCTAGCGGGAACTCCTACGAGCAGTACTTC.

This chain uses TRBV7-2 with TRBJ1-1; D possibly corresponds to TRBD1 (6 bases). The CDR3 contains 15 residues. Germline loops: CDR1 SGHTA, CDR2 FQGNSA. Trimming shortened V by 4 bases and J by 0 bases, and 12 bases separated the two germline ends. In DNA, the CDR3 is TGTGCCAGCAGCTCTGGGGGCGGGGTGAACACTGAAGCTTTCTTT. Encoded protein: CASSSGGGVNTEAFF.

Here the CDR3 DNA reads TGTGCCAGCAGTTACGGTCAGGGGCCCAACTATGGCTACACCTTC. This gives the protein CASSYGQGPNYGYTF. The V gene is TRBV6-2 or TRBV6-3, the J gene TRBJ1-2, with a weak D call TRBD1 (6 bases). CDR1 is MNHEY and CDR2 is SVGEGT in the germline V gene. The CDR3 contains 15 residues. V shed 2 bases and J shed 2 bases, with 12 bases lying between them.

The chain recombines TRBV7-2 with TRBJ1-5; the D is unclear. Germline lookup yields CDR1 SGHTA and CDR2 FQGNSA. Deletions cut 2 bases from V and 2 bases from J, with 10 bases between. The CDR3 sequence is 15 residues long. CDR3 DNA: TGTGCCAGCAGCTTAATGGGGTCGGGCAATCAGCCCCAGCATTTT. Translating it yields CASSLMGSGNQPQHF. Full variable domain (outside the CDR3, taken from reference TRBV7-2 and TRBJ1-5): GAGVSQSPSNKVTEKGKDVELRCDPISGHTALYWYRQSLGQGLEFLIYFQGNSAPDKSGLPSDRFSAERTGGSVSTLTIQRTQQEDSAVYLCASSLMGSGNQPQHFGDGTRLSIL.

This chain joins TRBV23-1 and TRBJ1-2; D may be TRBD1 (5 bases). TRBV23-1 is placed among ORFs of uncertain function. The CDR3 runs 16 residues. V was pared by 4 bases and J by 8 bases, with 23 bases between. For the CDR3, the DNA is TGCGCCAGCAGTCGCACCCCCGGGGGGTGTGGACCGGGCTACACCTTC. This encodes CASSRTPGGCGPGYTF.

The chain combines TRBV5-6 with TRBJ1-1, with unresolved D. The germline gives CDR1 SGHDT, CDR2 YYEEEE. The CDR3 consists of 13 residues. With 2 bases removed from V and 3 bases from J, the gap between germline ends came to 8 bases. Here the CDR3 reads CASSFDQYTEAFF. DNA of the CDR3: TGTGCCAGCAGCTTTGACCAATACACTGAAGCTTTCTTT.

This clone has a handful of counts. The chain uses TRBV19 and TRBJ2-5; the D is unclear. This CDR3 contains 13 residues. V lost 7 bases, J lost 5 bases, and 14 bases lay in between. Germline V gene sequence: CDR1 LNHDA, CDR2 SQIVND (reference sequence). The CDR3 sequence: CASTHRAKETQYF. The CDR3 DNA sequence: TGTGCCAGTACCCACCGAGCGAAGGAGACCCAGTACTTC.

The chain joins TRBV19 to TRBJ2-1; no clear D gene. CDR1 LNHDA and CDR2 SQIVND come from the germline V gene (reference sequence). This CDR3 has 16 residues. The V end lost 3 bases, the J end lost 5 bases, and 17 bases lay between the germline ends. This chain's CDR3 is CASSIPSKVLDNEQFF. DNA for the CDR3: TGTGCCAGTAGTATCCCCTCAAAGGTCTTGGACAATGAGCAGTTCTTC.

V gene TRBV11-2 combines with J gene TRBJ2-3; D is uncertain. Per germline, CDR1 SGHAT and CDR2 FQNNGV. The CDR3 is made up of 13 amino acids. Trimming pared 1 base from V and 9 bases from J, leaving 11 bases between. The CDR3 protein is CASSLGDVSTQYF. The CDR3 DNA sequence: TGTGCCAGCAGCTTAGGAGACGTGAGCACGCAGTATTTT.

This clone was detected once. The V and J genes are TRBV7-9 and TRBJ2-1; 8 positions match TRBD1. Germline lookup yields CDR1 SEHNR and CDR2 FQNEAQ (reference sequence). Losses at the gene ends were 5 bases for V and 10 bases for J; bases not matched to a gene: 10. The CDR3 sequence is 14 residues long. The CDR3 spells CASSLLQGAGEQFF. As DNA, the CDR3 is TGTGCCAGCAGCCTACTTCAGGGGGCAGGGGAGCAGTTCTTC.

J is TRBJ1-5 and V is TRBV19, with TRBD1 matching over 7 bases. The CDR3 runs 14 residues. Trimming removed 3 bases from V and 4 bases from J; junction bases left unmatched: 3. Germline CDR1 is LNHDA and CDR2 is SQIVND (reference sequence). CDR3 sequence reads: CASSIGTVNQPQHF. DNA of the CDR3: TGTGCCAGTAGTATTGGGACAGTTAATCAGCCCCAGCATTTT.